Below are 30 T cell receptor beta chains sequenced from a single sample in a study of response to subunit inactivated influenza vaccine. MiXCR, run by TCRdb on the RT-PCR reads, gives a single entry per CDR3 protein. The table includes approximately 500,000 distinct CDR3 sequences, 20% to 25% detected once. The same sample was also used in a study of T cells expressing NK-cell markers. That paper states: UMIs were included in TCR beta cDNA generated by 5'RACE template switching.

Material: CD4+ T cells sorted from PBMCs, obtained about 13 days after vaccination. The receptors shown here come from a man aged 45 to 65 who received an inactivated influenza vaccine.

This clonotype was seen repeatedly, ten times or more. The chain employs TRBV7-9 and TRBJ1-1, with D uncertain. Trimming removed 5 bases at V and 0 bases at J, with 13 bases between. This CDR3 has 15 residues. Germline lookup yields CDR1 SEHNR and CDR2 FQNEAQ (reference sequence). DNA for the CDR3: TGTGCCAGCAGCCCGAGGGCGGCTTTGAACACTGAAGCTTTCTTT. It is translated as CASSPRAALNTEAFF.

This clonotype was observed at least ten times. V is TRBV29-1 and J is TRBJ2-1; 13 bases fit TRBD2. Germline CDR1 and CDR2: SQVTM and ANQGSEA. The length of the CDR3 is 13 residues. V lost 4 bases and J lost 10; bases outside the gene matches: 4. CDR3 nucleotide sequence: TGCAGCGTTGGTGGACTAGCGGGGGAGGAGCAGTTCTTC. Translated, it gives CSVGGLAGEEQFF.

This clonotype was seen many times. CDR3 DNA: TGCAGCGTTGAACCGGGGCGAGGAGCAGATACGCAGTATTTT. This codes for CSVEPGRGADTQYF. The chain recombines TRBV29-1 with TRBJ2-3; D is perhaps TRBD1 or TRBD2 (5 bases each). From germline, CDR1 is SQVTM and CDR2 ANQGSEA. The V end was cut by 2 bases, the J end by 4 bases, with 13 bases between. The CDR3 runs to 14 residues.

In nucleotides, the CDR3 is TGTGCCAGCAGCGTAGGGGGTGGTCTAGCGGGATGGGCAGAGACCCAGTACTTC. It yields the protein CASSVGGGLAGWAETQYF. The J gene is TRBJ2-5, the V gene TRBV9, with 9 bases lining up with TRBD2. Germline CDR1 is SGDLS and CDR2 is YYNGEE. The CDR3 sequence is 18 residues long. The V and J ends lost 0 bases and 4 bases, in that order; junction bases with no gene match: 13.

This clonotype was detected once. The V call is TRBV10-3, the J call TRBJ1-1, with TRBD1 matching over 7 bases. Germline-derived CDR1 and CDR2 are ENHRY and SYGVKD. The CDR3 sequence is 14 residues long. V shed 3 bases and J 6 bases; nucleotides not matched to a gene: 7. CDR3 bases: TGTGCCATCAGTGAAATACAGGGGAGTGCTGAAGCTTTCTTT. Its translation is CAISEIQGSAEAFF.

This rearrangement joins TRBV29-1 to TRBJ2-1; D remains ambiguous. This CDR3 has 20 amino acids. The germline CDR1 and CDR2 sequences are SQVTM and ANQGSEA. The V gene lost 0 bases and the J gene lost 1 base, with 25 bases spanning the gap. This CDR3 reads CSVEDGLFSFRPVSYNEQFF. CDR3 DNA: TGCAGCGTTGAAGACGGCCTTTTTTCTTTCCGTCCCGTGTCCTACAATGAGCAGTTCTTC.

The sample holds a few counts of this clonotype. The chain has TRBV29-1 and TRBJ2-7; TRBD1 matches at 10 bases. V trimming: 7 bases; J trimming: 5 bases; junction bases outside the gene matches: 5. This CDR3 has 12 residues. CDR1 and CDR2 from the germline V gene are SQVTM and ANQGSEA. CDR3 sequence (DNA): TGCAGCGCCTCGACAGGGGGCAACGAGCAGTACTTC. Translating it yields CSASTGGNEQYF.

This clonotype has only a few counts. V and J are TRBV6-5 and TRBJ1-3; D is undetermined. This CDR3 region has 14 residues. Germline CDR1 and CDR2: MNHEY and SVGAGI. Trimming cost V 3 bases and J 0 bases, with 6 bases left between them. This chain's CDR3 is CASSYGPSGNTIYF. The CDR3 region has the DNA TGTGCCAGCAGTTATGGGCCCTCTGGAAACACCATATATTTT.

The gene calls are TRBV10-1 and TRBJ2-1, with a possible D match to TRBD1 (6 bases). This CDR3 spans 16 amino acids. Trimming took off 0 bases at V and 7 bases at J, with 16 bases between the two ends. In germline, CDR1 is WNHNN, CDR2 SYGVQD (reference sequence). This chain's CDR3 is CASSESALLRGNEQFF. The CDR3 DNA reads TGCGCCAGCAGTGAGTCGGCGCTACTCAGGGGAAATGAGCAGTTCTTC.

In this sample, this clonotype turned up a few times. The chain carries TRBV7-9 and TRBJ2-7; D possibly corresponds to TRBD1 (6 bases). The CDR3 extends over 15 amino acids. Trimming took 0 bases from V and 5 from J, leaving 14 bases between them. Germline CDR1 and CDR2: SEHNR and FQNEAQ (reference sequence). The CDR3 sequence: CASSLARTASHEQYF. The DNA of the CDR3 is TGTGCCAGCAGCTTAGCTCGGACAGCCTCGCACGAGCAGTACTTC.

There are many counts of this clonotype. The chain combines TRBV29-1 with TRBJ2-7; 13 nucleotides line up with TRBD2. Germline CDR1 is SQVTM and CDR2 is ANQGSEA. Trimming took 7 bases from V and 6 from J; bases not matched to a gene: 9. CDR3 length equals 14 residues. The CDR3 here is CSGLTSGRASEQYF. Written as DNA, the CDR3 is TGCAGCGGTCTAACTAGCGGGAGGGCCTCCGAGCAGTACTTC.

V is TRBV7-9 and J is TRBJ1-5, with D tentatively TRBD1 (5 bases). The CDR3 has 17 residues. With 1 base removed from V and 10 bases from J, the gap between germline ends came to 23 bases. Germline lookup yields CDR1 SEHNR and CDR2 FQNEAQ (reference sequence). DNA for the CDR3: TGTGCCAGCAGCTTAGGGACCGGGACCACCCTCTCCAACCCCCAGCATTTT. Encoded protein: CASSLGTGTTLSNPQHF.

This clonotype has a handful of counts. The V gene is TRBV5-1, the J gene TRBJ2-5; D not certain. The germline V gene encodes CDR1 SGHRS and CDR2 YFSETQ. CDR3 size: 14 residues. V gave up 3 bases and J gave up 2 bases, with 11 bases separating them. DNA for the CDR3: TGCGCCAGCAGCTCGGACCTCCGGCAAGAGACCCAGTACTTC. Its translation: CASSSDLRQETQYF.

The chain uses TRBV11-2 and TRBJ2-1; the D gene is possibly TRBD1 (6 bases). The CDR3 runs to 15 residues. Germline loops: CDR1 SGHAT, CDR2 FQNNGV. V lost 5 bases and J lost 2, with 13 bases in between. For the CDR3, the DNA is TGTGCCAGCAGCGGAATACAGGGAACCTACAATGAGCAGTTCTTC. It codes for CASSGIQGTYNEQFF.

This clonotype showed up just a few times. The rearrangement links TRBV5-1 to TRBJ2-2, with 10 nucleotides matching TRBD2. Germline CDR1 is SGHRS and CDR2 is YFSETQ. This CDR3 has 16 residues. Trimming at V came to 3 bases and at J to 9 bases, leaving 11 bases not matched to a gene. The CDR3 sequence: CASSSTEIAGGRELFF. CDR3 DNA: TGCGCCAGCAGCTCCACCGAGATAGCGGGAGGACGGGAGCTGTTTTTT.

The chain combines TRBV5-5 with TRBJ1-1; D is unclear. The CDR3 has 14 residues. The germline V gene encodes CDR1 SGHKS and CDR2 YYEKEE (reference sequence). V lost 0 bases, J lost 3 bases, and 9 bases lay in between. CDR3 in amino acids: CASSLAARDTEAFF. DNA for the CDR3: TGTGCCAGCAGCTTGGCAGCTAGGGACACTGAAGCTTTCTTT.

This clonotype was seen a few times. This sequence joins TRBV20-1 and TRBJ2-7; 11 bases map to TRBD2. The CDR3 consists of 14 residues. Trimming removed 0 bases from V and 4 bases from J; junction bases left unmatched: 2. From germline, CDR1 is DFQATT and CDR2 SNEGSKA (reference sequence). The CDR3 sequence is CSARDSGGAYEQYF. DNA of the CDR3: TGCAGTGCTAGAGATAGCGGGGGGGCGTACGAGCAGTACTTC.

This clonotype was seen a handful of times. This chain joins TRBV12-3 or TRBV12-4 and TRBJ1-3; no definite D call. The CDR3 covers 16 residues. V lost 3 bases and J lost 0, with 12 bases in between. The CDR3 protein is CASSFVGSFSGNTIYF. CDR3 coding DNA: TGTGCCAGCAGTTTCGTAGGGTCCTTCTCTGGAAACACCATATATTTT.

This clonotype was recorded a few times. This chain links TRBV12-5 with TRBJ2-1; TRBD2 aligns across 8 bases. With V trimmed by 6 bases and J by 7 bases, 5 bases remained unmatched. The CDR3 covers 13 residues. Germline V gives CDR1 LGHNT, CDR2 FRNRAP. CDR3 protein: CASGIAGLNEQFF. The DNA for the CDR3 is TGTGCTAGTGGGATAGCGGGATTGAATGAGCAGTTCTTC.

V gene TRBV7-8 combines with J gene TRBJ1-1; no clear D. V gave up 3 bases and J gave up 6 bases, with 11 bases separating them. This CDR3 comprises 13 residues. Germline values: CDR1 SGHVS, CDR2 FQNEAQ. CDR3 residues: CASSLDRRSEAFF. CDR3 bases: TGTGCCAGCAGCTTGGACCGGAGATCTGAAGCTTTCTTT.

The sample holds a few counts of this clonotype. The chain has TRBV5-1 and TRBJ2-1; D possibly uses TRBD1 or TRBD2 (5 bases each). The V end was cut by 4 bases, the J end by 10 bases, with 15 bases between. Germline CDR1 and CDR2: SGHRS and YFSETQ. The CDR3 is made up of 13 amino acids. The CDR3 here is CASSQGRLREQFF. CDR3 nucleotides: TGCGCCAGCAGCCAGGGACGGCTCAGGGAGCAGTTCTTC.

This clonotype was seen ten or more times. CDR3 sequence: CATSGVLLSSYNEQFF. The CDR3, as DNA: TGTGCCACCAGTGGGGTTCTACTTAGCTCCTACAATGAGCAGTTCTTC. The rearrangement links TRBV15 to TRBJ2-1; D unresolved. CDR1 is LNHNV, CDR2 YYDKDF, per germline (reference sequence). The V end was cut by 6 bases, the J end by 0 bases, with 15 bases between. The CDR3 contains 16 residues.

There are a few counts of this clonotype. The chain links TRBV10-3 to TRBJ2-3; perhaps D is TRBD1 or TRBD2 (5 bases each). V lost 0 bases and J lost 2, with 6 bases in between. CDR3 length equals 14 residues. Germline V CDR1 and CDR2: ENHRY, SYGVKD. CDR3 protein: CAISESGDTDTQYF. In DNA, the CDR3 is TGTGCCATCAGTGAGTCGGGGGACACAGATACGCAGTATTTT.

This clonotype was detected only a few times. The V and J genes are TRBV3-1 and TRBJ2-7; 10 bases fit TRBD2. Germline-derived CDR1 and CDR2 are LGHDT and YNNKEL (reference sequence). CDR3 length equals 18 residues. The junction had 11 bases not matched to a gene; V was cut back by 3 bases and J by 0 bases. CDR3: CASSQNDLTSGTSYEQYF. CDR3 sequence (DNA): TGTGCCAGCAGCCAGAACGATCTAACTAGCGGGACCTCCTACGAGCAGTACTTC.

This clonotype has just a few counts. This rearrangement joins TRBV4-2 to TRBJ1-6; D might be TRBD1 (6 bases). The germline V gene has CDR1 LGHNA and CDR2 YNFKEQ. The CDR3 is 12 residues long. Between the trimmed V and J ends, which lost 4 bases and 14 bases, there was a span of 12 bases. The CDR3 DNA follows: TGTGCCAGCAGCCTAGAGGGGGACACCCTCCACTTT. It is translated as CASSLEGDTLHF.

The rearrangement joins TRBV4-1 to TRBJ1-4; D may be TRBD1 (6 bases). This CDR3 spans 14 amino acids. Per germline, CDR1 MGHRA and CDR2 YSYEKL. V lost 4 bases and J 7 bases, leaving 13 bases between the germline ends. CDR3 sequence reads: CASSLNRDLEKLFF. The CDR3 coding sequence is TGCGCCAGCAGCCTCAACAGGGACCTTGAAAAACTGTTTTTT.

This clonotype was seen only a few times. The chain couples TRBV7-6 to TRBJ2-6; D unresolved. V shed 2 bases and J shed 4 bases, with 9 bases lying between them. CDR3 length: 15 amino acids. Germline CDR1 SGHVS, CDR2 FNYEAQ. The CDR3 sequence is CASSLNPSGANVLTF. The CDR3 DNA sequence: TGTGCCAGCAGCTTAAATCCCTCCGGGGCCAACGTCCTGACTTTC.

This clonotype was counted many times. The chain employs TRBV5-1 and TRBJ2-5; TRBD2 might be the D (6 bases). The germline CDR1 and CDR2 sequences are SGHRS and YFSETQ. The CDR3 length is 15 residues. V was trimmed by 0 bases and J by 1 base, leaving 10 bases between them. The CDR3 DNA follows: TGCGCCAGCAGCTTGGGCGGTAGCGGCCAAGAGACCCAGTACTTC. This encodes CASSLGGSGQETQYF.

This clonotype turned up a few times. The chain carries TRBV6-2 or TRBV6-3 and TRBJ1-5; 11 bases map to TRBD1. CDR1 and CDR2 from the germline V gene are MNHEY and SVGEGT. V was clipped by 8 bases and J by 7 bases; unmatched bases: 10. The CDR3 has 15 residues. This CDR3 is CASVMGQGGRQPQHF. As DNA, the CDR3 is TGTGCCAGCGTTATGGGACAGGGGGGAAGACAGCCCCAGCATTTT.

This clonotype was counted between two and nine times. The V call is TRBV6-1, the J call TRBJ2-1; TRBD2 matches 16 bases. Germline V lookup: CDR1 MNHNS, CDR2 SASEGT. With V trimmed by 8 bases and J by 6 bases, 4 bases remained unmatched. The CDR3 is 15 amino acids. The CDR3 reads CASLGLAGGPNEQFF. The CDR3, as DNA: TGTGCCAGCCTGGGACTAGCGGGAGGGCCCAATGAGCAGTTCTTC.